The 18 T cell receptor beta chains below come from one sample, sequenced in a study of T cell responses to AZD1222 COVID-19 vaccine. Assay: immunoSEQ multiplex PCR; the TCRdb copy retains only in-frame clones and omits some. Of 100,000 to 150,000 clones listed, 70% to 90% are singletons. Sample: peripheral blood, taken on day 0 of AZD1222 vaccination. Source of these receptors: an adult in good health.

The CDR3 nucleotides read TGTGCCAGCAGCGATTCCGGGGGGTGGGATTCACCCCTCCACTTT. Amino acid sequence: CASSDSGGWDSPLHF. The chain uses TRBV7-2 and TRBJ1-6; the D gene is possibly TRBD1 (5 bases). The germline gives CDR1 SGHTA, CDR2 FQGNSA. The germline V and J ends were trimmed by 5 bases and 8 bases, with 16 bases remaining between them. CDR3 size: 15 residues. The whole variable domain, filled in from reference TRBV7-2 and TRBJ1-6, reads GAGVSQSPSNKVTEKGKDVELRCDPISGHTALYWYRQSLGQGLEFLIYFQGNSAPDKSGLPSDRFSAERTGGSVSTLTIQRTQQEDSAVYLCASSDSGGWDSPLHFGNGTRLTVT.

This clone was seen just once. The chain has TRBV11-2 and TRBJ1-1, with TRBD1 as a possible D gene (5 bases). The CDR3 totals 15 residues. Germline values: CDR1 SGHAT, CDR2 FQNNGV. V lost 7 bases and J 6 bases, leaving 21 bases between the germline ends. CDR3 bases: TGTGCCAGCAAAACACAGACCGGGACTTGGGCTGAAGCTTTCTTT. It translates to CASKTQTGTWAEAFF.

J is TRBJ1-2 and V is TRBV28; TRBD1 is a possible D gene (6 bases). From germline, CDR1 is MDHEN and CDR2 SYDVKM. There are 14 residues in the CDR3. V was trimmed by 7 bases and J by 4 bases, leaving 16 bases between them. The CDR3 DNA reads as TGTGCCAGCAACTTGGACAGAATTTCCTATGGCTACACCTTC. It specifies CASNLDRISYGYTF.

CDR3: CASSPPDRGEQYF. CDR3 DNA sequence: TGTGCCAGCAGTCCACCGGACAGGGGAGAGCAGTACTTC. V is TRBV28 and J is TRBJ2-7, with 9 positions matching TRBD1. CDR1 is MDHEN, CDR2 SYDVKM, per germline. The J segment lost 7 bases and the V segment lost 5 bases, leaving 6 bases of the junction unmatched. The CDR3 has 13 residues.

The genes are TRBV5-1 and TRBJ2-5; no reliable D call. CDR3 length: 14 amino acids. In germline, CDR1 is SGHRS, CDR2 YFSETQ. Trimming removed 6 bases at V and 2 bases at J, with 14 bases between. CDR3 residues: CASTPDVQQETQYF. In DNA form, the CDR3 reads TGCGCCAGCACCCCGGATGTCCAGCAAGAGACCCAGTACTTC.

This clone has just one count. The rearrangement joins TRBV29-1 to TRBJ1-1; D might be TRBD1 (6 bases). The V end lost 4 bases, the J end lost 0 bases, and 9 bases lay between the germline ends. CDR1 SQVTM and CDR2 ANQGSEA come from the germline V gene. This CDR3 is 13 amino acids long. In DNA form, the CDR3 reads TGCAGCGTTGGTAGGGACATGAACACTGAAGCTTTCTTT. Translated: CSVGRDMNTEAFF.

The J gene is TRBJ1-2, the V gene TRBV7-9; 7 bases match TRBD1. V trimming: 1 base; J trimming: 8 bases; junction bases outside the gene matches: 1. The germline V gene has CDR1 SEHNR and CDR2 FQNEAQ (reference sequence). The CDR3 has 12 residues. This chain's CDR3 is CASSLGTGGYTF. CDR3 DNA: TGTGCCAGCAGCTTAGGGACAGGAGGCTACACCTTC.

The genes are TRBV5-1 and TRBJ2-1, with TRBD1 identical over 11 bases. Per the germline V gene, CDR1 is SGHRS and CDR2 is YFSETQ. The length of the CDR3 is 17 residues. V gave up 3 bases and J gave up 5 bases; unmatched junction bases: 10. In nucleotides, the CDR3 is TGCGCCAGCAGCTCGGAGCCGGGACAGGGGGACAACAATGAGCAGTTCTTC. Translation: CASSSEPGQGDNNEQFF.

The chain employs TRBV19 and TRBJ2-2; D remains unclear. Germline values: CDR1 LNHDA, CDR2 SQIVND (reference sequence). Trimming removed 5 bases from V and 4 bases from J, with 17 bases in between. The CDR3 sequence is 16 residues long. CDR3 bases: TGTGCCAGTAGTGCCCACGATCCCGGAAGCACCGGGGAGCTGTTTTTT. Its protein product is CASSAHDPGSTGELFF. Full variable domain (remainder filled in from reference TRBV19 and TRBJ2-2): DGGITQSPKYLFRKEGQNVTLSCEQNLNHDAMYWYRQDPGQGLRLIYYSQIVNDFQKGDIAEGYSVSREKKESFPLTVTSAQKNPTAFYLCASSAHDPGSTGELFFGEGSRLTVL.

This clone occurred once. This rearrangement joins TRBV24-1 to TRBJ1-2, with D possibly TRBD1 on 5 matching bases. In germline, CDR1 is KGHDR, CDR2 SFDVKD. There are 14 residues in the CDR3. V was trimmed by 5 bases and J by 4 bases, leaving 13 bases between them. CDR3 DNA sequence: TGTGCCACCAGTGGTTACGACAGTTCCTATGGCTACACCTTC. The encoded protein is CATSGYDSSYGYTF.

The CDR3 spells CASGTVSYNEQFF. In DNA, the CDR3 is TGCGCCAGCGGGACAGTCTCCTACAATGAGCAGTTCTTC. The chain joins TRBV5-1 to TRBJ2-1, with TRBD1 identical over 7 bases. The V gene's germline CDR1 is SGHRS and CDR2 YFSETQ. The length of the CDR3 is 13 residues. With V trimmed by 7 bases and J by 0 bases, 1 base remained unmatched. Supplemented by reference TRBV5-1 and TRBJ2-1, the full variable domain reads KAGVTQTPRYLIKTRGQQVTLSCSPISGHRSVSWYQQTPGQGLQFLFEYFSETQRNKGNFPGRFSGRQFSNSRSEMNVSTLELGDSALYLCASGTVSYNEQFFGPGTRLTVL.

The V call is TRBV7-8, the J call TRBJ1-4; D is ambiguous. Germline lookup yields CDR1 SGHVS and CDR2 FQNEAQ. The CDR3 sequence is 14 residues long. The ends were cut back, 1 base at V and 8 bases at J, with 11 bases in the middle. As DNA, the CDR3 is TGTGCCAGCAGCTTAGGACCCTTAACCGAAAAACTGTTTTTT. As protein: CASSLGPLTEKLFF.

The chain combines TRBV3-1 (or the pseudogene TRBV3-2) with TRBJ2-1; 12 nucleotides agree with TRBD2. Germline V CDR1 and CDR2: LGHDT, YNNKEL (reference sequence). The CDR3 has 17 residues. Trimming cost V 2 bases and J 7 bases; bases outside gene matches: 9. The CDR3 here is CASSQMASGGVVNEQFF. The DNA of the CDR3 is TGTGCCAGCAGCCAAATGGCTAGCGGGGGGGTAGTAAATGAGCAGTTCTTC.

The CDR3 DNA reads TGTGCCAGCAGTCCCACCGCCGGACAGGGGGCCTTTGGCTACACCTTC. Encoded protein: CASSPTAGQGAFGYTF. The J gene is TRBJ1-2, the V gene TRBV28, with 11 bases aligning to TRBD1. This CDR3 contains 16 residues. The V gene's germline CDR1 is MDHEN and CDR2 SYDVKM. Trimming cost V 5 bases and J 7 bases; bases outside gene matches: 12.

The chain recombines TRBV18 with TRBJ2-5; D is unclear. The CDR3 runs 12 residues. Germline CDR1 reads KGHSH; CDR2 reads LQKENI. The germline V and J ends were trimmed by 3 bases and 2 bases, with 4 bases remaining between them. The CDR3 spells CASSPLQETQYF. CDR3 in DNA: TGTGCCAGCTCACCTCTACAAGAGACCCAGTACTTC. The full variable domain, with the rest looked up from reference TRBV18 and TRBJ2-5, is NAGVMQNPRHLVRRRGQEARLRCSPMKGHSHVYWYRQLPEEGLKFMVYLQKENIIDESGMPKERFSAEFPKEGPSILRIQQVVRGDSAAYFCASSPLQETQYFGPGTRLLVL.

The chain joins TRBV6-5 to TRBJ2-3; D call uncertain. The CDR3 runs 15 residues. Germline V gene sequence: CDR1 MNHEY, CDR2 SVGAGI. Trimming pared 2 bases from V and 4 bases from J, leaving 13 bases between. CDR3 DNA: TGTGCCAGCAGTTACACTCACTACGTCGCAGATACGCAGTATTTT. It translates to CASSYTHYVADTQYF.

This rearrangement joins TRBV6-5 to TRBJ2-7, with 12 positions matching TRBD2. Trimming took 6 bases from V and 2 from J; bases not matched to a gene: 5. This CDR3 is 15 amino acids long. CDR1 and CDR2 (germline): MNHEY, SVGAGI. The CDR3 loop is CASRSSGRATYEQYF. In DNA, the CDR3 is TGTGCCAGCAGGTCTAGCGGGAGGGCAACCTACGAGCAGTACTTC.

V usage is TRBV21-1 and J usage is TRBJ2-7. TRBV21-1 is classified as a pseudogene. The CDR3 sequence is 11 residues long. In DNA, the CDR3 is TGTGCCAGCAGCAAAGAGGACGAGCAGTACTTC. The encoded protein is CASSKEDEQYF.